The rows below give T cell receptor beta chains drawn from one sample of a study of CXCR3-negative and CXCR3-positive naive CD8 T cells. TCRdb reprocessed the 5' RACE reads, keeping one entry per CDR3 protein, no DNA. The specimen's table records tens of thousands of distinct CDR3 sequences. Sequencing was carried out using memory CD8+ T cells from blood. These receptors all stem from a human donor in good health. Some clones in this sample may be carry-over from other donors' samples. CDR3s include the opening cysteine and the closing phenylalanine or tryptophan. Not all rows give a size; the values are once, few, many and, for expanded clones, a class.

clone size: medium-sized; J gene: TRBJ2-7; V gene: TRBV5-1; CDR3 protein: CASSLGLGGTYEQYF
clone size: -; J gene: TRBJ2-3; V gene: TRBV28; CDR3 protein: CASSLGTRLDTDTQYF
clone size: -; J gene: TRBJ1-1; V gene: TRBV14; CDR3 protein: CASSQDLSGTEAFF
clone size: -; J gene: TRBJ2-1; V gene: TRBV28; CDR3 protein: CASSPRQAPNEQFF
clone size: -; J gene: TRBJ1-2; V gene: TRBV7-9; CDR3 protein: CASSLVQGNYGYTF
clone size: -; J gene: TRBJ1-2; V gene: TRBV7-9; CDR3 protein: CASSLGPEFNGYTF
clone size: -; J gene: TRBJ1-1; V gene: TRBV29-1; CDR3 protein: CSVLVRMDTEAFF
clone size: -; J gene: TRBJ2-1; V gene: TRBV15; CDR3 protein: CATSRPPSPEQFF
clone size: -; J gene: TRBJ1-1; V gene: TRBV27; CDR3 protein: CASSPGVNTEAFF
clone size: -; J gene: TRBJ2-3; V gene: TRBV28; CDR3 protein: CATDRAEATDTQYF
clone size: -; J gene: TRBJ2-3; V gene: TRBV4-3; CDR3 protein: CASSQDGLPGQGKYF
clone size: -; J gene: TRBJ2-7; V gene: TRBV29-1; CDR3 protein: CSVERKDRETYEQYF
clone size: -; J gene: TRBJ2-5; V gene: TRBV7-2; CDR3 protein: CASSLSGGEETQYF
clone size: -; J gene: TRBJ2-5; V gene: TRBV3-1; CDR3 protein: CASSQDLSGDFQETQYF
clone size: -; J gene: TRBJ2-2; V gene: TRBV18; CDR3 protein: CASYQGGGYTGELFF
clone size: -; J gene: TRBJ2-7; V gene: TRBV5-1; CDR3 protein: CASSLVAGDPYEQYF
clone size: -; J gene: TRBJ1-1; V gene: TRBV12-3/TRBV12-4; CDR3 protein: CASSRPTSGNTEAFF
clone size: -; J gene: TRBJ2-1; V gene: TRBV6-5; CDR3 protein: CASSYEGTSGNEQFF
clone size: -; J gene: TRBJ1-1; V gene: TRBV9; CDR3 protein: CASSVGAGVMNTEAFF
clone size: -; J gene: TRBJ2-2; V gene: TRBV5-1; CDR3 protein: CASSFEENGELFF
clone size: -; J gene: TRBJ2-1; V gene: TRBV19; CDR3 protein: CASSMNRGANNEQFF
clone size: -; J gene: TRBJ2-5; V gene: TRBV2; CDR3 protein: CASSEGQGAARTQYF
clone size: -; J gene: TRBJ1-1; V gene: TRBV20-1; CDR3 protein: CSARPQTVRSTEAFF
clone size: -; J gene: TRBJ2-3; V gene: TRBV11-2; CDR3 protein: CASSFTTGGISDTQYF
clone size: -; J gene: TRBJ2-5; V gene: TRBV12-3/TRBV12-4; CDR3 protein: CASSLSVRDQETQYF
clone size: -; J gene: TRBJ2-1; V gene: TRBV5-5; CDR3 protein: CASSTSSYNEQFF
clone size: -; J gene: TRBJ2-7; V gene: TRBV11-3; CDR3 protein: CASSFGTYEQYF
clone size: -; J gene: TRBJ2-3; V gene: TRBV7-9; CDR3 protein: CASSLATSGSSDTQYF
clone size: large; J gene: TRBJ1-1; V gene: TRBV7-9; CDR3 protein: CASSSTSLNTEAFF
clone size: medium-sized; J gene: TRBJ1-1; V gene: TRBV20-1; CDR3 protein: CSARPRGDTEAFF
clone size: -; J gene: TRBJ2-1; V gene: TRBV4-3; CDR3 protein: CASSQDFAGGPDEQFF
clone size: -; J gene: TRBJ2-5; V gene: TRBV9; CDR3 protein: CASSVGRFGLETQYF
clone size: -; J gene: TRBJ2-2; V gene: TRBV6-5; CDR3 protein: CASSPRNRLNTGELFF
clone size: -; J gene: TRBJ1-5; V gene: TRBV20-1; CDR3 protein: CSARDPRQGDSQPQHF
clone size: -; J gene: TRBJ1-2; V gene: TRBV7-9; CDR3 protein: CASSSLPGGYTF
clone size: -; J gene: TRBJ1-2; V gene: TRBV12-3/TRBV12-4; CDR3 protein: CASSLRGGIDTF
clone size: -; J gene: TRBJ2-7; V gene: TRBV19; CDR3 protein: CASSIGGSYEQYF
clone size: -; J gene: TRBJ2-7; V gene: TRBV29-1; CDR3 protein: CSVEFLTSGGNYEQYF
clone size: -; J gene: TRBJ2-3; V gene: TRBV6-5; CDR3 protein: CASSYRLFRTSGDTDTQYF
clone size: -; J gene: TRBJ1-2; V gene: TRBV29-1; CDR3 protein: CSVQEGRTNYGYTF
clone size: -; J gene: TRBJ2-1; V gene: TRBV7-2; CDR3 protein: CASSLYALFEQFF
clone size: -; J gene: TRBJ2-1; V gene: TRBV5-1; CDR3 protein: CASSLEQGAYNEQFF
clone size: -; J gene: TRBJ2-5; V gene: TRBV9; CDR3 protein: CASSVGTENTQYF
clone size: -; J gene: TRBJ2-7; V gene: TRBV4-3; CDR3 protein: CASSQDRSGGFYEQYF
clone size: -; J gene: TRBJ1-5; V gene: TRBV7-6; CDR3 protein: CASTPGQDSNQPQHF
clone size: -; J gene: TRBJ2-1; V gene: TRBV29-1; CDR3 protein: CSVTGQAYEQFF
clone size: -; J gene: TRBJ2-2; V gene: TRBV25-1; CDR3 protein: CASWEGTGELFF
clone size: -; J gene: TRBJ2-5; V gene: TRBV29-1; CDR3 protein: CSVEDRGRQETQYF
clone size: -; J gene: TRBJ2-2; V gene: TRBV7-3; CDR3 protein: CASSWDGYTGELFF
clone size: -; J gene: TRBJ2-7; V gene: TRBV14; CDR3 protein: CASSQLTGLKYYEQYF
clone size: -; J gene: TRBJ1-1; V gene: TRBV7-2; CDR3 protein: CASSSWGHTEAFF